This paragraph reports one T cell receptor beta chain. In the authors' workflow: Estimation of nucleated cell counts was performed using reference gene primer amplification. Assay used: immunoSEQ multiplex PCR; TCRdb lists only in-frame clones, some missing. The V and J calls and the clone size are those of that table, but D and trimming were determined from the DNA. The profile shows about 240,000 clones, 86% of them singletons. The sample originates from a study of blood T cell repertoires in COVID-19. Overall study context: Whether acute or convalescent, the COVID-19 samples came from the United States, Italy and Spain.

This receptor was obtained from a man older than 75 with acute or convalescent COVID-19. Specimen: peripheral blood.

CDR3 coding DNA: TGTGCCAGCAGTTTAAGAACAGCTTATAGCAATCAGCCCCAGCATTTT. As protein: CASSLRTAYSNQPQHF. This chain joins TRBV28 and TRBJ1-5; no definite D call. V was shortened by 2 bases and J by 0 bases, with 11 bases between the two germline ends. CDR1 and CDR2 from the germline V gene are MDHEN and SYDVKM. The CDR3 sequence is 16 residues long.